The T cell receptor beta chain under discussion was sequenced for a study of identical twins (dated by TCRdb to the mid-2010s). Looking at the study overall: TCR alpha and beta repertoires from monozygotic twins, unrelated adults of various ages and cord blood were deep-sequenced to test whether fetal clonotypes persist. To rule out contamination, the twin experiments were replicated at different times with different library preparation protocols. General conclusions and limits of the study: In beta out-of-frame sequences, excess twin sharing was weaker, because having fewer shared sequences lowered the signal-to-noise ratio. In monozygotic twins, recombination models systematically underestimated out-of-frame TCR alpha sharing, but the models matched the sharing seen between unrelated individuals. Abundant cord blood beta clonotypes had fewer insertions, young adult naive repertoires showed a similar but weaker trend, and memory repertoires showed no such trend. Because the same donors could not be followed over many years, the conclusions relied on cross-sectional statistical analysis. Out-of-frame TCR alpha sequences shared between twins showed an excess of low generation-probability sequences compared with coincidental sharing between unrelated individuals. Zero-insertion analyses could be partly confounded by invariant T cells such as MAIT and iNKT, although diverse VJ usage argued against such confounding for most clonotypes.

Every donor in the study was a healthy Caucasian. The twin cohort comprised three pairs of female monozygotic twins, all aged about 18 to 30 years. RNA for TCR libraries was isolated from peripheral blood mononuclear cells. Library construction relied on 5' RACE. Sequencing instrument: Illumina HiSeq 2000. Template switching introduced a universal primer binding site; the final cDNA contained a unique molecular identifier, enabling accurate counting of TCR cDNA molecules. First-strand cDNA for TCR alpha and beta chains was synthesized from specific primers in the conserved constant-segment region. To control for contamination, every cDNA library was double barcoded, receiving both a SMART-Mk sample barcode and Illumina barcodes. TruSeq adapter sequences, together with Illumina sample barcodes, were added in two successive PCR steps. The TCR alpha and beta cDNA libraries were sequenced on the Illumina HiSeq platform using custom primers. Under the source paper's analysis protocol: Raw reads were processed with MiGEC to extract unique molecular identifiers, and MiXCR was used to determine CDR3 positions. Recombination models were inferred per individual with the repgenHMM and IGoR tools using an EM algorithm. Shared clonotypes were analyzed with the tcR package in R, and sharing was normalized by the product of cloneset sizes. To study raw recombination without the effects of thymic and clonal selection, out-of-frame nonproductive sequences were analyzed. The public reads were reanalyzed by TCRdb: fastp trimming at Q25, MiXCR alignment, in-frame beta chains only. Entries are consolidated by CDR3 protein sequence, retaining the most common genes and DNA. These V and J calls rely on TCRdb rather than the paper's analysis. The sample data list hundreds of thousands of distinct CDR3 sequences, and roughly an eighth of these were observed just once. The top ten hold roughly 1.5% of the sample.

Taken from the germline V gene, the CDR1 and CDR2 loops are MNHEY and SVGEGT. Deletion took 4 bases off V and 0 bases off J, with a span of 11 bases between the germline ends. The CDR3 holds 15 amino acids from the cysteine to the phenylalanine. Left in the record is the CDR3 DNA by itself, 45 bases read in frame from the first base. This clonotype came up many times. Its antigen remains unidentified. Per-base quality was not reported, and no clone a single base away is much larger than it. The same data also went into a second study, on yellow fever vaccine responses in identical twins. The second paper states: The authors reported that the T cell response to vaccination in identical twins appeared partly convergent and partly personalized. Focusing on identical twins, the study followed the T cell clones that responded to the vaccine, and did so with precision.

The receptor was derived from a woman under 30 in good health. The V and J genes are TRBV6-2 or TRBV6-3 and TRBJ2-3; TRBD2 could be the D gene, as 5 bases match. Sequenced sample: PBMCs. At the DNA level, the sequence is TGTGCCAGCAGTTCCGCGGAGGTTAGCACAGATACGCAGTATTTT. This encodes CASSSAEVSTDTQYF.